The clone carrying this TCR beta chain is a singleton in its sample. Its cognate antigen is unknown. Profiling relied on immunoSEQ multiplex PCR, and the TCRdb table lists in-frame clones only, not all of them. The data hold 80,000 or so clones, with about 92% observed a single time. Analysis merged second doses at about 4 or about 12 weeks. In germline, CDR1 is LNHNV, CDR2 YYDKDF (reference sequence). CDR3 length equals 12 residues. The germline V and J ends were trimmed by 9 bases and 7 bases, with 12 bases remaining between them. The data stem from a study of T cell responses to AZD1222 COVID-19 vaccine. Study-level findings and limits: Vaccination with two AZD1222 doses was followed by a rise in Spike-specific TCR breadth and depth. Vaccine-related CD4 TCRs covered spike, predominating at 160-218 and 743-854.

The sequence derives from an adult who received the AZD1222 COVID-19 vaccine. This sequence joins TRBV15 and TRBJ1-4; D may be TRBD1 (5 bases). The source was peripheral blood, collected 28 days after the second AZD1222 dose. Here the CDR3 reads CATSKGREKLFF. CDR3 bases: TGTGCCACGTCGAAGGGACGTGAAAAACTGTTTTTT.